Listed here are 2 T cell receptor beta chains from one sample, sequenced in a study of cytomegalovirus exposure and HLA in healthy donors. This PCR relied on a set of 60 Vbeta primers and 13 Jbeta primers. The data were produced by immunoSEQ multiplex PCR, yet TCRdb's version contains in-frame clones alone and is incomplete. The sample shows around 130,000 clones, around 80% of them seen only once. The source material was PBMCs. The receptors stem from a man aged 50 to 59 in good health and CMV-seronegative.

The chain carries TRBV5-1 and TRBJ2-2, with 15 positions matching TRBD2. CDR1 SGHRS and CDR2 YFSETQ come from the germline V gene. The CDR3 covers 16 residues. Trimming at V came to 4 bases and at J to 7 bases, leaving 5 bases not matched to a gene. The CDR3 is CASSPGLAGGNGELFF. CDR3 nucleotide sequence: TGCGCCAGCAGCCCCGGACTAGCGGGGGGGAACGGGGAGCTGTTTTTT. The variable domain in full, with the rest retrieved from reference TRBV5-1 and TRBJ2-2, is KAGVTQTPRYLIKTRGQQVTLSCSPISGHRSVSWYQQTPGQGLQFLFEYFSETQRNKGNFPGRFSGRQFSNSRSEMNVSTLELGDSALYLCASSPGLAGGNGELFFGEGSRLTVL.

J is TRBJ2-7 and V is TRBV4-1; D is undetermined. The germline gives CDR1 MGHRA, CDR2 YSYEKL. The CDR3 runs to 15 residues. The V gene lost 4 bases and the J gene lost 0 bases, with 13 bases spanning the gap. CDR3 sequence reads: CASSRQLLDSYEQYF. The CDR3 region has the DNA TGCGCCAGCAGCCGCCAACTTCTAGACTCCTACGAGCAGTACTTC.